This T cell receptor (beta chain) was captured in a study of OX40 agonist ivuxolimab in advanced cancers. CDR1 is SGDLS, CDR2 YYNGEE, per germline. Trimming removed 6 bases at V and 0 bases at J, with 16 bases between. The CDR3 sequence is 15 residues long. About this clone itself: Its antigen remains unknown.

The study's findings and limits: Part of the nonresponder group also had normalized T-cell clonal expansion that was low.

TCRdb's table, derived via immunoSEQ multiplex PCR, lists solely in-frame clones and lacks some. The sample has 20,000 to 25,000 clones; around four fifths are singletons. The rearrangement links TRBV9 to TRBJ2-7; D may correspond to TRBD1 or TRBD2 (5 bases each). The receptor was derived from an adult with an advanced solid tumor such as melanoma, head and neck, liver or kidney cancer. Sequenced here: CD4+ or CD8+ T cells sorted from blood, sampled in a trial of the OX40 agonist ivuxolimab. In nucleotides, the CDR3 is TGTGCCAGCACCCCCGGGGCAGGGCCCTCCTACGAGCAGTACTTC. It codes for CASTPGAGPSYEQYF.